Listed here are 24 T cell receptor beta chains from one sample, sequenced in a study of T-cell reconstitution after alpha-beta-depleted transplantation in children. Preparation of the TCRbeta library used unique molecular identifiers. TCRdb passed the PCR reads through MiXCR, listing each CDR3 protein once. Of 250,000 to 300,000 distinct CDR3 sequences listed, 10% are singletons. The material sequenced was PBMCs, taken before TCRalphabeta/CD19-depleted stem cell transplant. Receptors were obtained from a boy under two years old with acute myeloid leukemia, due to receive a stem cell transplant.

This chain links TRBV20-1 with TRBJ2-7; TRBD2 agrees at 11 bases. The CDR3 contains 18 residues. In germline, CDR1 is DFQATT, CDR2 SNEGSKA (reference sequence). J lost 1 base, V lost 0 bases, and 11 bases had no gene match. CDR3 sequence: CSAREGLAGRKASYEQYF. CDR3 DNA: TGCAGTGCTAGAGAAGGACTAGCGGGTAGAAAGGCTTCCTACGAGCAGTACTTC.

This clonotype was observed at least ten times. This chain connects TRBV9 to TRBJ2-7; D could derive from TRBD1 or TRBD2 (7 bases each). Germline V gene lookup returns CDR1 SGDLS and CDR2 YYNGEE. V was cut by 3 bases and J by 1 base, with 14 bases left in between. The CDR3 extends over 15 amino acids. The CDR3 is CASSEGASGSYEQYF. For the CDR3, the DNA is TGTGCCAGCAGCGAGGGGGCTAGCGGATCCTACGAGCAGTACTTC.

A few counts support this clonotype. In DNA form, the CDR3 reads TGTGCCAGTATGAGGGGGCGTATTCCGTCCAATCAGCCCCAGCATTTT. Translated: CASMRGRIPSNQPQHF. The genes are TRBV19 and TRBJ1-5; TRBD1 aligns across 7 bases. The CDR3 covers 16 residues. Germline CDR1 is LNHDA and CDR2 is SQIVND (reference sequence). The trim removed 7 bases at V and 3 bases at J, leaving 12 bases unmatched.

This clonotype came up many times. This chain joins TRBV10-3 and TRBJ2-7; 11 nucleotides agree with TRBD1. The CDR3 contains 14 residues. The V and J ends lost 6 bases and 2 bases, in that order; junction bases with no gene match: 3. From germline, CDR1 is ENHRY and CDR2 SYGVKD. For the CDR3, the DNA is TGTGCCATCAGCCCGGGACAGGGGGCCTACGAGCAGTACTTC. Encoded protein: CAISPGQGAYEQYF.

A remark on this clonotype: Just one base apart from a much larger clone, this may be a read error. This sequence joins TRBV6-1 and TRBJ1-1; D gene uncertain. This CDR3 spans 15 amino acids. V was trimmed by 4 bases and J by 0 bases, leaving 12 bases between them. Germline CDR1 reads MNHNS; CDR2 reads SASEGT. DNA for the CDR3: TGTGCCAGCAGTGGGACGGACTCAATGAACACTGAAGCTTTCTTT. Amino acids: CASSGTDSMNTEAFF.

The sample holds many counts of this clonotype. The chain recombines TRBV20-1 with TRBJ1-1; no firm D call. Per germline, CDR1 DFQATT and CDR2 SNEGSKA (reference sequence). Between the trimmed V and J ends, which lost 3 bases and 5 bases, there was a span of 10 bases. CDR3 length: 12 amino acids. CDR3 sequence: CSASVRRTEAFF. The CDR3 DNA sequence: TGCAGTGCTAGCGTTAGGAGGACTGAAGCTTTCTTT.

This clonotype has at least ten counts. The V call is TRBV10-3, the J call TRBJ2-7; TRBD2 might be the D (6 bases). V lost 7 bases to trimming and J lost 4 bases, with 14 bases between them. In germline, CDR1 is ENHRY, CDR2 SYGVKD. This CDR3 comprises 13 residues. CDR3 region: CAIKEGVGYEQYF. CDR3 nucleotide sequence: TGTGCCATCAAGGAGGGAGTGGGTTACGAGCAGTACTTC.

This clonotype showed up many times. The V gene is TRBV7-9, the J gene TRBJ1-1; D uncertain. Germline V gene data show CDR1 as SEHNR and CDR2 as FQNEAQ (reference sequence). V was shortened by 6 bases and J by 2 bases, with 7 bases between the two germline ends. The CDR3 consists of 12 residues. The CDR3 protein is CASSFTNTEAFF. Written as DNA, the CDR3 is TGTGCCAGCAGTTTTACCAACACTGAAGCTTTCTTT.

This clonotype has a count of ten or more. The chain recombines TRBV10-3 with TRBJ2-3, with a weak D call TRBD2 (5 bases). V was trimmed by 0 bases and J by 8 bases, leaving 12 bases between them. This CDR3 spans 14 amino acids. The germline CDR1 and CDR2 sequences are ENHRY and SYGVKD. The CDR3 spells CAISESPERSTQYF. CDR3 nucleotide sequence: TGTGCCATCAGTGAGTCCCCCGAGCGGAGTACGCAGTATTTT.

This clonotype was seen more than once but under ten times. V is TRBV4-1 and J is TRBJ1-1, with D tentatively TRBD1 (6 bases). V gave up 4 bases and J gave up 5 bases, with 20 bases separating them. Germline values: CDR1 MGHRA, CDR2 YSYEKL. CDR3 length: 16 amino acids. CDR3 region: CASSLGPTTGGTEAFF. In DNA form, the CDR3 reads TGCGCCAGCAGCCTCGGGCCCACGACAGGAGGAACTGAAGCTTTCTTT.

This clonotype was observed a handful of times. The chain carries TRBV12-3 or TRBV12-4 and TRBJ2-3, with D possibly matching TRBD2 (6 bases). The CDR3 is made up of 14 amino acids. Trimming took 4 bases from V and 7 from J, leaving 15 bases between them. The CDR3 bases are TGTGCCAGCAGTTGGGACGGACGGGGGAATACGCAGTATTTT. This encodes CASSWDGRGNTQYF.

This clonotype was counted ten times or more. The chain recombines TRBV7-2 with TRBJ2-7, with a tentative D call TRBD1 (6 bases). From germline, CDR1 is SGHTA and CDR2 FQGNSA. Deletions cut 2 bases from V and 2 bases from J, with 13 bases between. The CDR3 has 15 amino acids. The CDR3 region is CASSLTKTGPYEQYF. As DNA, the CDR3 is TGTGCCAGCAGCTTAACCAAGACAGGACCCTACGAGCAGTACTTC.

This clonotype was counted ten times or more. The chain uses TRBV5-5 and TRBJ1-3; D not resolved. V lost 3 bases and J lost 0, with 16 bases in between. This CDR3 contains 17 residues. CDR1 is SGHKS, CDR2 YYEKEE, per germline (reference sequence). CDR3 DNA sequence: TGTGCCAGCAGCTCTAACAGAGTGACGGGCTCTGGAAACACCATATATTTT. Its protein product is CASSSNRVTGSGNTIYF.

This clonotype was counted ten times or more. The chain employs TRBV7-3 and TRBJ2-7; D remains ambiguous. Per germline, CDR1 SGHTA and CDR2 FQGTGA. V was cut by 3 bases and J by 5 bases, with 11 bases left in between. This CDR3 comprises 13 residues. CDR3 bases: TGTGCCAGCAGCTTTGGTCAGTCTGACGAGCAGTACTTC. This codes for CASSFGQSDEQYF.

Many counts were recorded for this clonotype. The rearrangement uses TRBV7-2 and TRBJ2-2, with D perhaps TRBD2 (6 bases). CDR1 and CDR2 (germline): SGHTA, FQGNSA. The germline V and J ends were trimmed by 4 bases and 6 bases, with 9 bases remaining between them. This CDR3 is 13 amino acids long. The CDR3 loop is CASSSWGAGELFF. CDR3 coding DNA: TGTGCCAGCAGCTCTTGGGGGGCCGGGGAGCTGTTTTTT.

This CDR3 reads CASSFTGYRRKETQYF. In nucleotides, the CDR3 is TGTGCCAGCAGCTTTACGGGCTACAGGAGGAAAGAGACCCAGTACTTC. The rearrangement joins TRBV7-9 to TRBJ2-5, with D perhaps TRBD1 or TRBD2 (5 bases each). Trimming left V 3 bases short and J 3 bases short, with 17 bases between. The CDR3 runs to 16 residues. Looked up from germline, CDR1 is SEHNR and CDR2 is FQNEAQ (reference sequence).

V and J are TRBV7-9 and TRBJ1-6; D may be TRBD1 (5 bases). The germline V gene encodes CDR1 SEHNR and CDR2 FQNEAQ (reference sequence). Trimming took off 3 bases at V and 6 bases at J, with 18 bases between the two ends. The CDR3 covers 17 residues. The DNA of the CDR3 is TGTGCCAGCAGCTTGAGTATCGGGGCGCTGGGTAATTCACCCCTCCACTTT. It translates to CASSLSIGALGNSPLHF.

The table lists this clonotype with a count of one. The chain uses TRBV18 and TRBJ1-1, with a tentative D call TRBD1 (5 bases). Germline assignment: CDR1 KGHSH and CDR2 LQKENI. V was cut by 3 bases and J by 1 base, with 21 bases left in between. This CDR3 spans 18 amino acids. CDR3 DNA: TGTGCCAGCTCACCGTACCGCCGAGGGGCATCACCGAACACTGAAGCTTTCTTT. Its protein product is CASSPYRRGASPNTEAFF.

Ten or more counts support this clonotype. The gene calls are TRBV7-9 and TRBJ1-5; D might be TRBD1 (6 bases). V was trimmed by 11 bases and J by 5 bases, leaving 13 bases between them. This CDR3 region has 12 residues. Germline V lookup: CDR1 SEHNR, CDR2 FQNEAQ (reference sequence). The CDR3 nucleotides are TGTGCCGTCAACAGGGTAGATCAGCCCCAGCATTTT. As protein: CAVNRVDQPQHF.

The chain joins TRBV11-2 to TRBJ2-7, with a weak D call TRBD1 (5 bases). This CDR3 is 14 amino acids long. With 5 bases removed from V and 2 bases from J, the gap between germline ends came to 13 bases. Germline lookup yields CDR1 SGHAT and CDR2 FQNNGV. The CDR3 sequence is CASSPSTATYEQYF. The CDR3 DNA reads TGTGCCAGCAGCCCCTCGACAGCGACCTACGAGCAGTACTTC.

A word on this clonotype: The conserved final phenylalanine or tryptophan is absent from the CDR3, which likely points to a read error. This sequence joins TRBV12-3 or TRBV12-4 and TRBJ1-2, with TRBD1 identical over 7 bases. The CDR3 totals 15 residues. Germline trimming cut 0 bases from V and 3 bases from J; bases unmatched to any gene: 4. The CDR3 coding sequence is TGTGCCAGCAGTTTAGCCCACGACAGGGACTATGGCTACACCTAC. Translation gives CASSLAHDRDYGYTY.

The gene calls are TRBV4-3 and TRBJ1-5; D uncertain. This CDR3 contains 15 residues. The V and J ends lost 2 bases and 3 bases respectively, with 11 bases between them. Germline V gives CDR1 LGHNA, CDR2 YSLEER. CDR3 amino acids: CASSQHWGFNQPQHF. CDR3 nucleotides: TGCGCCAGCAGCCAACACTGGGGTTTCAATCAGCCCCAGCATTTT.

This clonotype was found many times. V usage is TRBV6-5 and J usage is TRBJ2-1; TRBD1 is a possible D gene (6 bases). Germline V CDR1 and CDR2: MNHEY, SVGAGI. The CDR3 is made up of 18 amino acids. V was cut by 2 bases and J by 3 bases, with 20 bases left in between. Written as DNA, the CDR3 is TGTGCCAGCAGTTACCCCTCGGTTGAAGGGGGAAACTACAATGAGCAGTTCTTC. Its protein product is CASSYPSVEGGNYNEQFF.

Details on this clonotype: This may be a read error: a much more frequent sequence differs by one nucleotide. The rearrangement uses TRBV10-3 and TRBJ2-7, with 7 bases lining up with TRBD2. V trimming: 1 base; J trimming: 3 bases; junction bases outside the gene matches: 9. Germline V gene lookup returns CDR1 ENHRY and CDR2 SYGVKD. The CDR3 contains 16 residues. The CDR3 DNA reads TGTGCCATCAGTGAGTGGGAGGGACGGGGGATCTACGAGCAGTACTTC. This codes for CAISEWEGRGIYEQYF.